These 14 T cell receptor beta chains originate from one sample sequenced in a study of beta chain features in type 1 diabetes. TCRB transcripts that were expressed got sequenced, as all of the isolated RNA had been reverse transcribed. Profiling relied on immunoSEQ multiplex PCR, and the TCRdb table lists in-frame clones only, not all of them. The table has about 180,000 clones, approximately 7.8% seen once. No cognate antigen is known for these TCRs. Study observations and caveats: All four CD4+ subsets of Type 1 diabetes patients contained TCRB CDR3s that were moderately but significantly shorter.

The sample taken for sequencing was central memory CD4+ T cells from blood. These receptors were collected from a woman in her thirties or forties with type 1 diabetes.

This clone was counted only a few times. This chain uses TRBV4-1 with TRBJ1-4; TRBD1 agrees at 8 bases. Germline V gives CDR1 MGHRA, CDR2 YSYEKL. The J segment lost 5 bases and the V segment lost 4 bases, leaving 6 bases of the junction unmatched. CDR3 length equals 15 residues. The CDR3 coding sequence is TGCGCCAGCAGCCCTCCTAGACAGGGGAATGAAAAACTGTTTTTT. This sequence encodes CASSPPRQGNEKLFF.

This clone was counted only a few times. The V and J genes are TRBV5-6 and TRBJ2-7; 9 bases align to TRBD1. Trimming removed 3 bases from V and 5 bases from J; junction bases left unmatched: 12. CDR1 SGHDT and CDR2 YYEEEE come from the germline V gene. This CDR3 has 16 amino acids. The CDR3 DNA is TGTGCCAGCAGCTCAATACCGGGACAGGGAACCCACGAGCAGTACTTC. Translation: CASSSIPGQGTHEQYF. Filled out from reference TRBV5-6 and TRBJ2-7, the complete variable domain reads DAGVTQSPTHLIKTRGQQVTLRCSPKSGHDTVSWYQQALGQGPQFIFQYYEEEERQRGNFPDRFSGHQFPNYSSELNVNALLLGDSALYLCASSSIPGQGTHEQYFGPGTRLTVT.

The chain has TRBV7-2 and TRBJ2-1; 10 bases map to TRBD2. In germline, CDR1 is SGHTA, CDR2 FQGNSA. V was pared by 7 bases and J by 8 bases, with 8 bases of the junction left unmatched. The CDR3 spans 14 residues. As DNA, the CDR3 is TGTGCCAGCATAGAGCGGGAGGGCCCCTATGAGCAGTTCTTC. Translated: CASIEREGPYEQFF.

This clone has only a few counts. The V and J genes are TRBV2 and TRBJ1-2; D might be TRBD1 (6 bases). The CDR3 is 14 amino acids. Germline loops: CDR1 SNHLY, CDR2 FYNNEI. Between the trimmed V and J ends, which lost 4 bases and 4 bases, there was a span of 13 bases. CDR3 DNA: TGTGCCAGCAGTGGGGGGCCGGGGAGCTATGGCTACACCTTC. Protein: CASSGGPGSYGYTF.

This clone occurred a few times. The chain employs TRBV28 and TRBJ2-7, with D possibly matching TRBD2 (5 bases). Germline V gene data show CDR1 as MDHEN and CDR2 as SYDVKM. The V gene lost 5 bases and the J gene lost 4 bases, with 15 bases spanning the gap. The CDR3 loop spans 14 amino acids. CDR3 sequence: CASSRSSGGYEQYF. In DNA, the CDR3 is TGTGCCAGCAGTAGGAGTTCTGGAGGATACGAGCAGTACTTC. The full variable domain, completed using reference TRBV28 and TRBJ2-7, is DVKVTQSSRYLVKRTGEKVFLECVQDMDHENMFWYRQDPGLGLRLIYFSYDVKMKEKGDIPEGYSVSREKKERFSLILESASTNQTSMYLCASSRSSGGYEQYFGPGTRLTVT.

The chain recombines TRBV5-1 with TRBJ2-5, with 7 bases identical to TRBD1. The length of the CDR3 is 14 residues. The V and J ends lost 4 bases and 2 bases, in that order; junction bases with no gene match: 5. Germline assignment: CDR1 SGHRS and CDR2 YFSETQ. CDR3 region: CASSDLQGQETQYF. CDR3 nucleotide sequence: TGCGCCAGCAGCGACCTACAGGGGCAAGAGACCCAGTACTTC.

This clone was observed at least ten times. The chain carries TRBV4-2 and TRBJ2-3, with D possibly being TRBD2 (6 bases). The germline CDR1 and CDR2 sequences are LGHNA and YNFKEQ. This CDR3 has 16 amino acids. V shed 0 bases and J shed 0 bases, with 10 bases lying between them. In nucleotides, the CDR3 is TGTGCCAGCAGCCAAGATTGGGGGGAGAGCACAGATACGCAGTATTTT. Its translation: CASSQDWGESTDTQYF.

This clone was picked up a small number of times. The same CDR3 is also encoded by other DNA sequences in this sample. V and J are TRBV27 and TRBJ2-5; perhaps TRBD2 as D (6 bases). V was shortened by 5 bases and J by 5 bases, with 9 bases between the two germline ends. The CDR3 covers 12 residues. CDR1 MNHEY and CDR2 SMNVEV come from the germline V gene (reference sequence). The CDR3 protein is CASSPRGETQYF. The DNA of the CDR3 is TGTGCCAGCAGTCCACGGGGGGAGACCCAGTACTTC.

This clone was seen at least ten times. Additional DNA sequences in this sample encode the identical CDR3. This chain connects TRBV7-2 to TRBJ2-5; 8 nucleotides line up with TRBD2. CDR1 is SGHTA, CDR2 FQGNSA, per germline. The V and J ends lost 3 bases and 2 bases, in that order; junction bases with no gene match: 2. There are 14 residues in the CDR3. CDR3 sequence: CASSFSGGQETQYF. As DNA, the CDR3 is TGTGCCAGCAGCTTCTCGGGAGGGCAAGAGACCCAGTACTTC.

This clone was observed a few times. J is TRBJ2-4 and V is TRBV5-1; tentatively, D is TRBD2 (5 bases). V was clipped by 1 base and J by 6 bases, with 11 bases between them. The germline V gene encodes CDR1 SGHRS and CDR2 YFSETQ. This CDR3 has 14 residues. CDR3 bases: TGCGCCAGCAGCTTGTGGGGAGAGGGAAACATTCAGTACTTC. Translated, it gives CASSLWGEGNIQYF.

DNA of the CDR3: TGTGCCAGCAGCTTACGGACTAGCGGGGGGGCCCGTCAAGAGACCCAGTACTTC. Translating it yields CASSLRTSGGARQETQYF. The V and J genes are TRBV11-2 and TRBJ2-5; TRBD2 aligns across 15 bases. The CDR3 spans 18 residues. Germline V gene data show CDR1 as SGHAT and CDR2 as FQNNGV. Trimming at V came to 2 bases and at J to 2 bases, leaving 6 bases not matched to a gene.

Only a few counts were recorded for this clone. The chain carries TRBV6-1 and TRBJ1-6, with TRBD1 identical over 7 bases. Germline CDR1 is MNHNS and CDR2 is SASEGT. The V and J ends lost 6 bases and 8 bases, in that order; junction bases with no gene match: 7. This CDR3 has 14 amino acids. The chain's CDR3 is CASSRQGRDSPLHF. Written as DNA, the CDR3 is TGTGCCAGCAGCCGACAGGGAAGGGATTCACCCCTCCACTTT.

This clone was observed a handful of times. The chain is built from TRBV30 and TRBJ1-1; maybe TRBD1 (5 bases). The V end lost 3 bases, the J end lost 5 bases, and 10 bases lay between the germline ends. Germline CDR1 reads GTSNPN; CDR2 reads SVGIG (reference sequence). The CDR3 consists of 12 residues. The CDR3 DNA reads TGTGCCTGGAGAGGGGTTGGAACTGAAGCTTTCTTT. As protein: CAWRGVGTEAFF.

V usage is TRBV29-1 and J usage is TRBJ1-1; TRBD1 is a possible D gene (5 bases). CDR1 is SQVTM and CDR2 is ANQGSEA in the germline V gene. Trimming left V 7 bases short and J 0 bases short, with 15 bases between. This CDR3 comprises 14 residues. In DNA form, the CDR3 reads TGCAGCGCTATCGGGAGGGGCCTGAACACTGAAGCTTTCTTT. This sequence encodes CSAIGRGLNTEAFF.